The 18 T cell receptor beta chains in this list originate from one sample, sequenced in a study of cytomegalovirus exposure and HLA in healthy donors. The PCR made use of 60 Vbeta and 13 Jbeta primers. Assay: immunoSEQ multiplex PCR; the TCRdb copy retains only in-frame clones and omits some. In total, the table holds 55,000 to 85,000 clones. Specimen: PBMCs. These receptors were collected from a female donor in good health and CMV-seropositive.

V and J are TRBV6-5 and TRBJ2-7; 9 bases are shared with TRBD2. Germline loops: CDR1 MNHEY, CDR2 SVGAGI. The CDR3 is 13 amino acids. V was clipped by 10 bases and J by 5 bases; unmatched bases: 9. CDR3 sequence (DNA): TGTGCCACAGGGACTAGCCCTACCAACGAGCAGTACTTC. Translated, it gives CATGTSPTNEQYF.

The chain recombines TRBV25-1 with TRBJ2-7, with D possibly TRBD2 on 7 matching bases. The germline gives CDR1 MGHDK, CDR2 SYGVNS. This CDR3 has 15 amino acids. The V end lost 4 bases, the J end lost 3 bases, and 16 bases lay between the germline ends. CDR3 sequence: CASSAPAGAVYEQYF. CDR3 nucleotides: TGTGCCAGCAGTGCGCCTGCGGGGGCCGTCTACGAGCAGTACTTC.

The chain recombines TRBV30 with TRBJ1-2; D ambiguous. This CDR3 region has 15 residues. Germline V gene sequence: CDR1 GTSNPN, CDR2 SVGIG (reference sequence). V lost 1 base and J 4 bases, leaving 16 bases between the germline ends. CDR3 sequence (DNA): TGTGCCTGGAGTGCCGAACTTGGGAGGCTCTATGGCTACACCTTC. It translates to CAWSAELGRLYGYTF.

The genes are TRBV19 and TRBJ2-5; D perhaps matches TRBD2 (6 bases). The CDR3 runs 13 residues. Trimming shortened V by 4 bases and J by 5 bases, and 11 bases separated the two germline ends. CDR1 and CDR2 (germline): LNHDA, SQIVND (reference sequence). In DNA form, the CDR3 reads TGTGCCAGTAGTAGCGGGGCCCGGGAGACCCAGTACTTC. It is translated as CASSSGARETQYF.

J is TRBJ2-7 and V is TRBV4-3, with a possible D match to TRBD1 (6 bases). Between the trimmed V and J ends, which lost 0 bases and 1 base, there was a span of 13 bases. CDR3 length: 16 residues. Germline assignment: CDR1 LGHNA and CDR2 YSLEER. The CDR3 reads CASSQDLATGSYEQYF. DNA for the CDR3: TGCGCCAGCAGCCAAGATCTGGCCACAGGGTCCTACGAGCAGTACTTC.

The chain employs TRBV27 and TRBJ2-5, with 11 bases lining up with TRBD2. The CDR3 totals 17 residues. Germline V gene data show CDR1 as MNHEY and CDR2 as SMNVEV (reference sequence). V was pared by 3 bases and J by 0 bases, with 6 bases of the junction left unmatched. CDR3 amino acids: CASSLGGTSGYQETQYF. DNA for the CDR3: TGTGCCAGCAGTTTGGGGGGGACTAGCGGATACCAAGAGACCCAGTACTTC.

The chain uses TRBV5-8 and TRBJ2-1; 8 nucleotides line up with TRBD2. With V trimmed by 7 bases and J by 5 bases, 2 bases remained unmatched. Germline V gene data show CDR1 as SGHTS and CDR2 as YDEGEE. CDR3 length equals 12 residues. CDR3 protein: CASRGGDNEQFF. The CDR3 DNA reads TGTGCCAGCCGGGGGGGGGACAATGAGCAGTTCTTC. The entire variable domain, with the rest obtained from reference TRBV5-8 and TRBJ2-1, is as follows: EAGVTQSPTHLIKTRGQQATLRCSPISGHTSVYWYQQALGLGLQFLLWYDEGEERNRGNFPPRFSGRQFPNYSSELNVNALELEDSALYLCASRGGDNEQFFGPGTRLTVL.

The CDR3 DNA reads TGTGCCTGGAGTGACGAGAGGGTCCACGAGCAGTACTTC. Translation gives CAWSDERVHEQYF. The V and J genes are TRBV30 and TRBJ2-7, with TRBD2 as a possible D gene (5 bases). The CDR3 extends over 13 amino acids. Looked up from germline, CDR1 is GTSNPN and CDR2 is SVGIG (reference sequence). Between the trimmed V and J ends, which lost 1 base and 5 bases, there was a span of 12 bases.

This rearrangement joins TRBV25-1 to TRBJ2-2; 10 bases map to TRBD1. The J segment lost 4 bases and the V segment lost 7 bases, leaving 6 bases of the junction unmatched. There are 15 residues in the CDR3. The V gene's germline CDR1 is MGHDK and CDR2 SYGVNS. The CDR3 DNA reads TGTGCCAGCATCGGGACAGGGGAAGGCACCGGGGAGCTGTTTTTT. Protein: CASIGTGEGTGELFF.

DNA for the CDR3: TGTGCCAGCAGCGTTTCAGGGGGCGCGGCGCTTGGTGGAAACACCATATATTTT. Protein product: CASSVSGGAALGGNTIYF. The chain carries TRBV9 and TRBJ1-3; 8 nucleotides line up with TRBD1. The CDR3 consists of 18 residues. The germline CDR1 and CDR2 sequences are SGDLS and YYNGEE. Trimming took 2 bases from V and 3 from J; bases not matched to a gene: 13.

This rearrangement joins TRBV30 to TRBJ1-2, with D possibly being TRBD1 (6 bases). CDR3 length: 15 residues. The V and J ends lost 0 bases and 4 bases respectively, with 15 bases between them. Germline-derived CDR1 and CDR2 are GTSNPN and SVGIG (reference sequence). The CDR3 reads CAWSVLGGLGYGYTF. The CDR3 nucleotides read TGTGCCTGGAGTGTATTAGGGGGTTTGGGCTATGGCTACACCTTC.

This sequence joins TRBV7-9 and TRBJ2-5; the match to TRBD1 covers 7 bases. V dropped 5 bases and J dropped 3; count of bases not matched to a gene: 9. CDR3 length equals 15 residues. Germline V lookup: CDR1 SEHNR, CDR2 FQNEAQ (reference sequence). CDR3 in amino acids: CASSPTATGEETQYF. In DNA form, the CDR3 reads TGTGCCAGCAGCCCCACCGCCACAGGGGAAGAGACCCAGTACTTC.

The J gene is TRBJ1-2, the V gene TRBV28; a possible D gene is TRBD1 (5 bases). CDR1 MDHEN and CDR2 SYDVKM come from the germline V gene. The CDR3 runs to 14 residues. V lost 5 bases to trimming and J lost 8 bases, with 18 bases between them. CDR3 DNA sequence: TGTGCCAGCAGTATTCTCAGGGATTCGTGGGGCTACACCTTC. Its protein product is CASSILRDSWGYTF.

The chain recombines TRBV2 with TRBJ2-7; 11 nucleotides align to TRBD2. The germline V gene has CDR1 SNHLY and CDR2 FYNNEI. V trimming: 6 bases; J trimming: 0 bases; junction bases outside the gene matches: 4. The CDR3 extends over 15 amino acids. The CDR3 nucleotides read TGTGCCAGCAGGGGACTAGCGGTGACCTCCTACGAGCAGTACTTC. Translating gives CASRGLAVTSYEQYF.

The V call is TRBV9, the J call TRBJ2-5; tentatively, D is TRBD2 (5 bases). V lost 0 bases, J lost 9 bases, and 9 bases lay in between. CDR1 SGDLS and CDR2 YYNGEE come from the germline V gene. The CDR3 is made up of 12 amino acids. CDR3 residues: CASSVANGAQYF. In nucleotides, the CDR3 is TGTGCCAGCAGCGTAGCTAACGGGGCCCAGTACTTC.

This chain joins TRBV5-1 and TRBJ2-7; 12 nucleotides align to TRBD1. Germline lookup yields CDR1 SGHRS and CDR2 YFSETQ. The CDR3 loop spans 15 amino acids. The ends lost 1 base at V and 7 bases at J; junction bases unmatched: 6. CDR3 bases: TGCGCCAGCAGCTTGTCGGGACAGGGGGCGCTTGAGCAGTACTTC. It encodes CASSLSGQGALEQYF.

About this clone: A read error may account for a junction end that differs from germline. J is TRBJ2-7 and V is TRBV7-9; 8 bases are shared with TRBD1. The CDR3 runs 14 residues. From germline, CDR1 is SEHNR and CDR2 FQNEAQ (reference sequence). CDR3 in DNA: TGTGCCAGCAGCGCCGGGACAGGCTCCCACGAGCAGTACTTC. As protein: CASSAGTGSHEQYF.

This chain uses TRBV27 with TRBJ2-7; D is undetermined. There are 13 residues in the CDR3. Trimming stripped 6 bases from V and 2 bases from J, with 11 bases between. Germline loops: CDR1 MNHEY, CDR2 SMNVEV (reference sequence). The CDR3 is CASSPQIPYEQYF. The CDR3 coding sequence is TGTGCCAGCAGCCCACAGATTCCCTACGAGCAGTACTTC.